This T cell receptor (beta chain) was found in a study of beta chain features in type 1 diabetes. The entirety of the isolated RNA underwent reverse transcription, so expressed TCRB transcripts were sequenced. The table came from immunoSEQ multiplex PCR; TCRdb's copy has only in-frame clones and leaves some out. The sample lists about 160,000 clones, 7% to 10% occurring once. In regard to this clone: Its matching antigen is unknown.

Study-level points and caveats: HLA influence on TCRB rearrangement stayed unresolved here. With patients and controls alike, PCR might favor shorter templates to an equal degree.

Trimming left V 0 bases short and J 10 bases short, with 13 bases between. CDR1 and CDR2 (germline): SGHTA, FQGNSA. This CDR3 is built from 15 residues. The sequence came from a woman aged 18-29 years in good health. The sequencing sample was made of central memory CD4+ T cells from blood. The chain has TRBV7-2 and TRBJ1-6; a weak D match, TRBD1 (5 bases). The CDR3 DNA reads as TGTGCCAGCAGCTTAGCGAACGGCAGGGAATCACCCCTCCACTTT. This encodes CASSLANGRESPLHF.